This T cell receptor (beta chain) was profiled in a study of metastatic and nonmetastatic thyroid tumors. Study background: From malignant and benign thyroid patients, repertoires in blood and in tumor or nodule tissue were compared.

Original data processing: Researchers built a distant-metastasis classifier for papillary thyroid cancer that drew on CDR3 differences across clinicopathological groups. From the PCR reads, TCRdb re-called clones with MiXCR. The V and J calls and clone size are TCRdb's, not the authors'. This table holds about 92,000 clones, about 15% found once. No patient received treatment before thyroid surgery. This clone has only a few counts. No antigen is known for it. One end of the junction does not line up with germline, which may come from a read error. Other nucleotide sequences in the sample specify the same CDR3. Study-wide points: Versus benign nodules, malignant thyroid tumors reportedly had significantly higher TCR beta diversity, in blood and tumor.

The specimen was blood. The sequence came from a female donor with papillary thyroid cancer or a benign thyroid nodule (not recorded which). Some clones in this sample may be carry-over from other donors' samples.

CDR3 coding DNA: TGTGCCAGCAGTGATGGATACCACCTCCAAGAGACACAGTACTTC. This encodes CASSDGYHLQETQYF. The genes are TRBV6-1 and TRBJ2-5; unclear D gene. The CDR3 runs to 15 residues. CDR1 is MNHNS and CDR2 is SASEGT in the germline V gene.